A single sample gave rise to the 10 T cell receptor beta chains below, sequenced in a study of T cells in Graves' hyperthyroidism and ophthalmopathy. Regions amplified from RNA transcripts were the TCR beta CDR3 regions. During a first-round RT-PCR of the TCR CDR3, the HTBI primer set was used. Each CDR3 protein is one row after TCRdb ran MiXCR on the multiplex PCR reads. In the table there are about 590,000 distinct CDR3 sequences, less than 20% of which are singletons. The sequencing input was blood. The receptors were sampled from a woman in her twenties or thirties with Graves' hyperthyroidism.

This clonotype showed up many times. The junction shows a germline mismatch at one end, possibly a read error. V gene TRBV20-1 combines with J gene TRBJ2-1, with 13 bases lining up with TRBD2. The germline CDR1 and CDR2 sequences are DFQATT and SNEGSKA (reference sequence). The CDR3 is 17 amino acids. The CDR3 reads CSARDWTSGSSHNEQFF. The DNA of the CDR3 is TGCAGTGCTAGAGATTGGACTAGCGGGAGCTCCCACAATGAGCAGTTCTTC.

This clonotype was seen repeatedly, ten times or more. CDR3 amino acids: CASSLVLASNTEAFF. The CDR3, as DNA: TGTGCCAGCAGCTTAGTTTTGGCTTCGAACACTGAAGCTTTCTTT. The chain uses TRBV7-9 and TRBJ1-1; D is unresolved. CDR1 is SEHNR and CDR2 is FQNEAQ in the germline V gene (reference sequence). Trimming removed 1 base at V and 1 base at J, with 10 bases between. The CDR3 is 15 amino acids.

This clonotype was detected only a few times. A much bigger clone sits one base away, suggesting this may be a read error. The chain combines TRBV28 with TRBJ2-7; maybe TRBD1 (6 bases). V was cut by 6 bases and J by 1 base, with 10 bases left in between. The CDR3 sequence is 13 residues long. The germline V gene encodes CDR1 MDHEN and CDR2 SYDVKM. The DNA of the CDR3 is TGTGCCAGCAGACCCACAGGGTCCTACGAGCAGTACTTC. As protein: CASRPTGSYEQYF.

This clonotype was seen a few times. This CDR3 is CASSQDQGRTDTQYF. CDR3 nucleotide sequence: TGTGCCAGCAGCCAAGACCAGGGCCGCACAGATACGCAGTATTTT. The chain joins TRBV14 to TRBJ2-3; D perhaps matches TRBD1 (5 bases). Germline V gives CDR1 SGHDN, CDR2 FVKESK. CDR3 length: 15 residues. The V end lost 0 bases, the J end lost 1 base, and 8 bases lay between the germline ends.

The chain uses TRBV7-2 and TRBJ2-3; TRBD2 is a possible D gene (5 bases). This CDR3 contains 13 residues. Per the germline V gene, CDR1 is SGHTA and CDR2 is FQGNSA. Trimming shortened V by 4 bases and J by 9 bases, and 14 bases separated the two germline ends. The CDR3 sequence: CASSWEGLRTQYF. CDR3 nucleotides: TGTGCCAGCAGCTGGGAAGGACTGAGGACGCAGTATTTT.

This clonotype was recorded at least ten times. The chain combines TRBV12-3 or TRBV12-4 with TRBJ1-1; D perhaps matches TRBD1 (6 bases). Trimming stripped 2 bases from V and 7 bases from J, with 11 bases between. The CDR3 totals 13 residues. CDR3 nucleotides: TGTGCCAGCAGTTTAAGGGGGTTTCATGAAGCTTTCTTT. As protein: CASSLRGFHEAFF.

This clonotype showed up many times. V and J are TRBV28 and TRBJ1-6; 7 bases fit TRBD1. V trimming: 5 bases; J trimming: 10 bases; junction bases outside the gene matches: 8. This CDR3 region has 14 residues. Per the germline V gene, CDR1 is MDHEN and CDR2 is SYDVKM. The CDR3 DNA follows: TGTGCCAGCAGTCTCACACCAGGGGGATCACCCCTCCACTTT. This gives the protein CASSLTPGGSPLHF.

In regard to this clonotype: Sequence at one end of the junction differs from germline and may be a read error. The chain uses TRBV4-1 and TRBJ2-1; 11 positions match TRBD2. The CDR3 is 18 residues long. Germline V gene sequence: CDR1 MGHRA, CDR2 YSYEKL. The CDR3 is CASSPGLAGGSLNNEQFF. The CDR3, as DNA: TGTGCCAGCAGCCCTGGCCTAGCGGGAGGCTCGCTGAACAATGAGCAGTTCTTC.

This clonotype has just a few counts. The chain carries TRBV4-1 and TRBJ1-2; D is unclear. This CDR3 contains 14 residues. Germline lookup yields CDR1 MGHRA and CDR2 YSYEKL. V was cut by 4 bases and J by 4 bases, with 13 bases left in between. CDR3 coding DNA: TGCGCCAGCAGCCCCTCCTACCAAGGCTATGGCTACACCTTC. Its protein is CASSPSYQGYGYTF.

This clonotype showed up many times. The genes are TRBV10-3 and TRBJ2-1; 10 nucleotides match TRBD1. The junction had 15 bases not matched to a gene; V was cut back by 6 bases and J by 7 bases. Germline V gene data show CDR1 as ENHRY and CDR2 as SYGVKD. The length of the CDR3 is 17 residues. The chain's CDR3 is CAIRLKMGQGPGNEQFF. The CDR3 DNA is TGTGCCATCAGACTAAAAATGGGACAGGGGCCGGGAAATGAGCAGTTCTTC.